This entry concerns a single TCR beta chain. This entry is derived from a study of T-cell reconstitution after alpha-beta-depleted transplantation in children. For TCRbeta, the library was prepared with unique molecular identifiers. TCRdb used MiXCR to reprocess the PCR reads, holding one entry per CDR3 protein. The table lists a few hundred thousand distinct CDR3 sequences, about 10% of them singletons. The CDR3 totals 16 residues. V was pared by 5 bases and J by 4 bases, with 11 bases of the junction left unmatched. From germline, CDR1 is SGHVS and CDR2 FQNEAQ. The J gene is TRBJ2-7, the V gene TRBV7-8; TRBD1 matches 10 bases. The receptor was isolated from a human donor who donated a stem cell graft to a child with SCID. The input for sequencing was PBMCs from the stem cell graft donor, taken from the stem cell graft. The CDR3 DNA follows: TGTGCCAGCAGCCGGGAACGGACAGGGGGTTTTTACGAGCAGTACTTC. This translates into CASSRERTGGFYEQYF.